This T cell receptor (beta chain) was identified during a study of cytomegalovirus exposure and HLA in healthy donors. A word on this clone: Its antigen remains unknown.

Study conclusions and caveats: A later analysis linked a missense variant in DCLRE1C to the trimming of TCR beta V and J genes. Per a later analysis, HLA-associated TCR beta chains showed more clonal expansion than other, equally common TCR beta chains. Later on, analysis showed that most CMV-associated TCR beta chains appeared to be HLA-restricted. According to an earlier analysis, most TCR beta V segments yielded productive rearrangements about 87% or about 30% of the time.

Germline-derived CDR1 and CDR2 are SGHNT and YYREEE (reference sequence). The CDR3 runs to 14 residues. Trimming took 5 bases from V and 6 from J; bases not matched to a gene: 7. In the PCR, 60 Vbeta and 13 Jbeta primers were used. Sequencing was performed with immunoSEQ multiplex PCR; in TCRdb, only in-frame clones are kept and a portion is missing. The data contain 55,000 to 80,000 clones, roughly four fifths of them singletons. The chain is built from TRBV5-4 and TRBJ2-1; 8 bases agree with TRBD1. This clonotype was obtained from a woman aged 25 to 45 in good health and CMV-seropositive. Input material: PBMCs. The CDR3 sequence: CASRHTGGSNEQFF. The CDR3 DNA reads as TGTGCCAGCAGACACACAGGGGGGTCCAATGAGCAGTTCTTC.